This T cell receptor beta chain was observed in a study of memory CD4+ T cells and cytomegalovirus serostatus. Study background: Healthy Belgian adult donors included nine or ten CMV-positive and 24 CMV-negative people. Study-wide points: A US-trained random forest predicted CMV serostatus with median AUC approximately 0.9. Suggested: most of the CMV-linked TCR signature lies in CD4+ memory cells.

This clone was observed a few times. Its antigen is currently unknown. Produced via immunoSEQ multiplex PCR; TCRdb's table is partial and in-frame only. The repertoire holds under 75,000 clones, with over 60% as singletons. V was clipped by 0 bases and J by 0 bases, with 6 bases between them. The CDR3 spans 16 residues. The germline gives CDR1 MNHNY, CDR2 SVGAGI (reference sequence). Single viable CD3+CD4+CD8-CD45RO+ cells were sorted as the memory CD4+ T cells. Serum IgG to CMV pp150, pp28, p38 and p52 defined serostatus. This TCR was recovered from an adult in good health and CMV-seronegative. Some clones in this sample may be carry-over from other donors' samples. This rearrangement joins TRBV6-6 to TRBJ1-6, with D hard to call. The sequencing input was memory CD4+ T cells from blood. Here the CDR3 DNA reads TGTGCCAGCAGTTACTCGCGGGTCTCCTATAATTCACCCCTCCACTTT. It yields the protein CASSYSRVSYNSPLHF.